These T cell receptor beta chains were read from a single sample in a study of blood T cell repertoires in COVID-19. The table came from immunoSEQ multiplex PCR; TCRdb's copy has only in-frame clones and leaves some out. The sample has approximately 270,000 clones; about nine tenths are singletons. Sequencing was done on a sample of PBMCs or T cells enriched from blood (not recorded which). These receptors all come from a woman under 40 with acute COVID-19. Each CDR3 is given with its conserved first and last residue. The order of the fields is clone size, V gene, D gene, J gene, CDR3 DNA, CDR3 protein. The D gene is left open where the match is weak. Clone size is given for some rows only: seen once, a few or many times, or a class if the clone is expanded.

NA	TRBV13	NA	TRBJ1-1	TGTGCCAGCAGGTTACCCTCGAGGAACACTGAAGCTTTCTTT	CASRLPSRNTEAFF
once	TRBV5-6	NA	TRBJ2-3	TGTGCCAGCAGCTTGGGGCTGGCAGGGATGGGAGATACGCAGTATTTT	CASSLGLAGMGDTQYF
NA	TRBV3-1/TRBV3-2	TRBD1	TRBJ1-2	TGTGCCAGCAGCCAGGCCGCAGGGGGTGTTAACTATGGCTACACCTTC	CASSQAAGGVNYGYTF
NA	TRBV19	NA	TRBJ2-2	TGTGCCAGTAGTGGACAGATGAACACCGGGGAGCTGTTTTTT	CASSGQMNTGELFF
NA	TRBV27	TRBD2	TRBJ2-7	TGTGCCAGCAGTGGCACTAGCGACTACGAGCAGTACTTC	CASSGTSDYEQYF
NA	TRBV5-4	TRBD1	TRBJ2-7	TGTGCCAGCAGCTCGGGACAGGGGGCGGTCGAGCAGTACTTC	CASSSGQGAVEQYF
NA	TRBV19	NA	TRBJ1-1	TGTGCCAGTGCCCTAGGAGGCAGGACTGAAGCTTTCTTT	CASALGGRTEAFF
once	TRBV7-9	NA	TRBJ2-7	TGTGCCAGCAGCTCCACGGGCACAGGTTCCTACGAGCAGTACTTC	CASSSTGTGSYEQYF
NA	TRBV5-8	NA	TRBJ1-1	TGTGCCAGCAGCTTGGTCCGAACAGGTGGCACTGAAGCTTTCTTT	CASSLVRTGGTEAFF
NA	TRBV19	NA	TRBJ1-1	TGTGCCAGTAGTATTCTCGACAGCAACACTGAAGCTTTCTTT	CASSILDSNTEAFF
NA	TRBV19	NA	TRBJ2-7	TGTGCCAGTAGTATCGGGCAGGGAACTACGAAACAGTACTTC	CASSIGQGTTKQYF
NA	TRBV6-2/TRBV6-3	TRBD2	TRBJ2-1	TGTGCCAGCAGTTTCGGTTTAGCGGGAGGGTACAATGAGCAGTTCTTC	CASSFGLAGGYNEQFF
NA	TRBV9	NA	TRBJ1-1	TGTGCCAGCAGCCCCAGCGGGGGTTGGGACACTGAAGCTTTCTTT	CASSPSGGWDTEAFF
NA	TRBV19	TRBD2	TRBJ2-1	TGTGCCAGTAGTCCATTGGGAGGGACTTACAATGAGCAGTTCTTC	CASSPLGGTYNEQFF
NA	TRBV27	NA	TRBJ1-1	TGTGCCAGCAAGGTCACAGGGCCCCTGGGCACTGAAGCTTTCTTT	CASKVTGPLGTEAFF
NA	TRBV11-2	NA	TRBJ1-2	TGTGCCAGCAGCTTCCTTGACAGACTTGCCTATGGCTACACCTTC	CASSFLDRLAYGYTF
NA	TRBV27	NA	TRBJ1-6	TGTGCCAGCAGTTTACTGATCGCGGGTAATTCACCCCTCCACTTT	CASSLLIAGNSPLHF
few	TRBV19	NA	TRBJ1-1	TGTGCCAGCTCTAGAACAGGGTACAACACTGAAGCTTTCTTT	CASSRTGYNTEAFF
NA	TRBV7-3	TRBD1	TRBJ2-7	TGTGCCAGCAGTTCGACAGGGACCGACTACGAGCAGTACTTC	CASSSTGTDYEQYF
NA	TRBV20-1	NA	TRBJ2-5	TGCAGTGCTAGTCCGTGGACAGAGGAAGAGACCCAGTACTTC	CSASPWTEEETQYF
NA	TRBV15	TRBD2	TRBJ2-1	TGTGCCACCAGCAGAGATAGGGCGGGAGCCATAGGCTCCTACAATGAGCAGTTCTTC	CATSRDRAGAIGSYNEQFF
NA	TRBV3-1/TRBV3-2	NA	TRBJ2-3	TGTGCCAGCAGCCAATATACGCTAGCGACAGATACGCAGTATTTT	CASSQYTLATDTQYF
NA	TRBV10-1	NA	TRBJ2-7	TGCGCCAGCAGTGAGTCGAGTCCGAGCTCCTACGAGCAGTACTTC	CASSESSPSSYEQYF
NA	TRBV14	TRBD1	TRBJ2-7	TGTGCCAGCAGCCAAGATCCCGCGCAGGGGGCGTCGGAGCAGTACTTC	CASSQDPAQGASEQYF
NA	TRBV15	NA	TRBJ1-1	TGTGCCACCAGCAGAACAGGGTTCACTGAAGCTTTCTTT	CATSRTGFTEAFF
NA	TRBV3-1/TRBV3-2	NA	TRBJ1-5	TGTGCCAGCAAACAGGGTCCGGGTCAGCCCCAGCATTTT	CASKQGPGQPQHF
NA	TRBV5-1	TRBD1	TRBJ1-4	TGCGCCAGCAGCGAGGGACAGGAGGTAACTAATGAAAAACTGTTTTTT	CASSEGQEVTNEKLFF